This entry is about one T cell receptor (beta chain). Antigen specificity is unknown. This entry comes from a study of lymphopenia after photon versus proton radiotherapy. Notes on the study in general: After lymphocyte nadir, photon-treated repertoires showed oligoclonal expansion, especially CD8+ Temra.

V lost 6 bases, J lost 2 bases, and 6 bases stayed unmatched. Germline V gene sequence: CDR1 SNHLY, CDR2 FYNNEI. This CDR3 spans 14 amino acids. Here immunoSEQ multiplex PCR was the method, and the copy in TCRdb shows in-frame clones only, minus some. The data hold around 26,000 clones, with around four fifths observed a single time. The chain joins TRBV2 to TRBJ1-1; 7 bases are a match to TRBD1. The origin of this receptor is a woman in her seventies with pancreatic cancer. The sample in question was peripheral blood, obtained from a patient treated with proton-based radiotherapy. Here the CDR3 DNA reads TGTGCCAGCAGAGCTTACAGGGGAAACACTGAAGCTTTCTTT. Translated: CASRAYRGNTEAFF. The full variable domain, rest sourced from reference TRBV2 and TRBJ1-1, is EPEVTQTPSHQVTQMGQEVILRCVPISNHLYFYWYRQILGQKVEFLVSFYNNEISEKSEIFDDQFSVERPDGSNFTLKIRSTKLEDSAMYFCASRAYRGNTEAFFGQGTRLTVV.